A single sample gave rise to the 14 T cell receptor beta chains below, sequenced in a study of OX40 agonist ivuxolimab in advanced cancers. Here immunoSEQ multiplex PCR was the method, and the copy in TCRdb shows in-frame clones only, minus some. Among around 140,000 clones listed, about nine tenths were seen once. This material consisted of CD4+ or CD8+ T cells sorted from blood, taken in a trial of the OX40 agonist ivuxolimab. The receptors stem from an adult with an advanced solid tumor such as melanoma, head and neck, liver or kidney cancer.

In its sample, this clone was seen once. Here the CDR3 DNA reads TGTGCCAGCAGCCAAGAGGCGGGAGGGCCTTACGAGCAGTACTTC. It encodes CASSQEAGGPYEQYF. V is TRBV4-2 and J is TRBJ2-7, with 9 bases aligning to TRBD2. The CDR3 sequence is 15 residues long. Germline V gene lookup returns CDR1 LGHNA and CDR2 YNFKEQ. With 0 bases clipped from V and 4 bases from J, the junction kept 4 bases outside the gene matches.

The chain's CDR3 is CASSWPGLACAVTTDTQYF. The CDR3, as DNA: TGTGCCAGCAGCTGGCCGGGACTAGCGTGTGCCGTAACCACAGATACGCAGTATTTT. This chain uses TRBV21-1 with TRBJ2-3; TRBD2, the table's D call, lacks a check against the DNA. TRBV21-1 is assigned pseudogene status. This CDR3 has 19 residues.

This clone was seen only a few times. The V call is TRBV27, the J call TRBJ2-7; D assignment may be TRBD1 or TRBD2 (5 bases each). This CDR3 is built from 16 residues. Germline V lookup: CDR1 MNHEY, CDR2 SMNVEV (reference sequence). The V gene lost 6 bases and the J gene lost 2 bases, with 20 bases spanning the gap. The CDR3 loop is CASRDAGTLGTYEQYF. As DNA, the CDR3 is TGTGCCAGCAGGGACGCCGGGACGCTCGGGACCTACGAGCAGTACTTC.

The CDR3 is CASSSLAGVNEQFF. Here the CDR3 DNA reads TGTGCCAGCAGTTCCTTAGCGGGAGTCAATGAGCAGTTCTTC. The V gene is TRBV27, the J gene TRBJ2-1; 9 bases agree with TRBD2. Trimming removed 4 bases from V and 6 bases from J; junction bases left unmatched: 4. Germline V gives CDR1 MNHEY, CDR2 SMNVEV (reference sequence). This CDR3 is 14 amino acids long.

The chain carries TRBV28 and TRBJ2-7, with D hard to call. The CDR3 loop spans 13 amino acids. Germline assignment: CDR1 MDHEN and CDR2 SYDVKM. Trimming cost V 8 bases and J 0 bases, with 11 bases left between them. The CDR3 spells CASLGRSSYEQYF. The DNA of the CDR3 is TGTGCCAGCTTAGGGCGGTCCTCCTACGAGCAGTACTTC.

This chain connects TRBV28 to TRBJ2-3; TRBD2 is a possible D gene (5 bases). Germline V gene data show CDR1 as MDHEN and CDR2 as SYDVKM. The V and J ends lost 2 bases and 3 bases respectively, with 15 bases between them. The CDR3 is 16 residues long. CDR3 DNA: TGTGCCAGCAGTTTAAGAGCGGATATGAGGACAGATACGCAGTATTTT. Protein product: CASSLRADMRTDTQYF.

The V call is TRBV10-3, the J call TRBJ1-2, with 10 bases identical to TRBD1. CDR1 ENHRY and CDR2 SYGVKD come from the germline V gene. CDR3 length equals 15 residues. Unmatched junction bases numbered 8, after V lost 4 bases and J lost 6 bases. CDR3 in amino acids: CAISVDRGRIDGYTF. The CDR3, as DNA: TGTGCCATCAGTGTTGACAGGGGGCGGATCGATGGCTACACCTTC.

This chain joins TRBV9 and TRBJ2-7, with 8 positions matching TRBD1. Germline loops: CDR1 SGDLS, CDR2 YYNGEE. CDR3 length equals 13 residues. The ends lost 2 bases at V and 6 bases at J; junction bases unmatched: 4. In DNA, the CDR3 is TGTGCCAGCAGCGTCCTACAGGGGGGCGAGCAGTACTTC. As protein: CASSVLQGGEQYF.

The chain links TRBV5-1 to TRBJ1-4, with D perhaps matching TRBD1 (6 bases). From germline, CDR1 is SGHRS and CDR2 YFSETQ. The CDR3 contains 14 residues. V gave up 4 bases and J gave up 8 bases, with 15 bases separating them. As DNA, the CDR3 is TGCGCCAGCAGCATGGGAACAGGGTTGGAAAAACTGTTTTTT. Translating it yields CASSMGTGLEKLFF.

Only a few counts were recorded for this clone. The genes are TRBV4-3 and TRBJ2-2; D is uncertain. V lost 0 bases to trimming and J lost 3 bases, with 8 bases between them. Germline V lookup: CDR1 LGHNA, CDR2 YSLEER. This CDR3 is built from 15 residues. Here the CDR3 DNA reads TGCGCCAGCAGCCAAGATCACGGTTACACCGGGGAGCTGTTTTTT. Its protein product is CASSQDHGYTGELFF.

V is TRBV5-5 and J is TRBJ2-7; 9 bases line up with TRBD1. J was trimmed by 2 bases and V by 0 bases; bases with no gene match: 6. Germline CDR1 and CDR2: SGHKS and YYEKEE (reference sequence). The CDR3 spans 16 residues. The CDR3 protein is CASSLGVGTGTYEQYF. The CDR3 DNA reads as TGTGCCAGCAGCTTGGGAGTAGGGACAGGGACCTACGAGCAGTACTTC.

V usage is TRBV5-1 and J usage is TRBJ2-7; TRBD1 agrees at 7 bases. The CDR3 length is 13 residues. With V trimmed by 6 bases and J by 4 bases, 7 bases remained unmatched. Germline assignment: CDR1 SGHRS and CDR2 YFSETQ. DNA of the CDR3: TGCGCCAGCAACCGGGACAGCCCATACGAGCAGTACTTC. This encodes CASNRDSPYEQYF.

This clone has a handful of counts. V and J are TRBV9 and TRBJ1-3; TRBD1 agrees at 9 bases. The V segment lost 4 bases and the J segment 0 bases; nucleotides outside the gene matches: 8. This CDR3 has 17 amino acids. The germline gives CDR1 SGDLS, CDR2 YYNGEE. Written as DNA, the CDR3 is TGTGCCAGCAGCATTGATACAGGGGGCTACTCTGGAAACACCATATATTTT. This gives the protein CASSIDTGGYSGNTIYF. Looking up the rest from reference TRBV9 and TRBJ1-3 gives the full variable domain: DSGVTQTPKHLITATGQRVTLRCSPRSGDLSVYWYQQSLDQGLQFLIQYYNGEERAKGNILERFSAQQFPDLHSELNLSSLELGDSALYFCASSIDTGGYSGNTIYFGEGSWLTVV.

The chain joins TRBV28 to TRBJ1-2; possible D gene TRBD1, 6 bases. The germline CDR1 and CDR2 sequences are MDHEN and SYDVKM. V lost 4 bases and J lost 3, with 9 bases in between. This CDR3 region has 13 residues. The CDR3 sequence is CASSSGVYYGYTF. CDR3 in DNA: TGTGCCAGCAGTTCAGGGGTTTACTATGGCTACACCTTC.